This TCR beta chain was recovered during a study of T cell responses to AZD1222 COVID-19 vaccine. TCRdb keeps only in-frame clones here, not all; method: immunoSEQ multiplex PCR. There are under 250,000 clones in the sample; approximately 94% occur only once, and more than 0.8% lies in the top ten. Worth noting for this clone: The sample holds other DNA sequences that translate to the same CDR3.

The sequence derives from an adult in good health. This material consisted of peripheral blood, taken on day 0 of MenACWY control vaccination.

The CDR3 region is CSATGTYGYTF. The CDR3 nucleotides are TGCAGTGCGACGGGGACTTATGGCTACACCTTC. The chain has TRBV20-1 and TRBJ1-2; D possibly corresponds to TRBD1 (5 bases). Germline assignment: CDR1 DFQATT and CDR2 SNEGSKA (reference sequence). This CDR3 spans 11 amino acids. The germline V and J ends were trimmed by 6 bases and 5 bases, with 10 bases remaining between them.